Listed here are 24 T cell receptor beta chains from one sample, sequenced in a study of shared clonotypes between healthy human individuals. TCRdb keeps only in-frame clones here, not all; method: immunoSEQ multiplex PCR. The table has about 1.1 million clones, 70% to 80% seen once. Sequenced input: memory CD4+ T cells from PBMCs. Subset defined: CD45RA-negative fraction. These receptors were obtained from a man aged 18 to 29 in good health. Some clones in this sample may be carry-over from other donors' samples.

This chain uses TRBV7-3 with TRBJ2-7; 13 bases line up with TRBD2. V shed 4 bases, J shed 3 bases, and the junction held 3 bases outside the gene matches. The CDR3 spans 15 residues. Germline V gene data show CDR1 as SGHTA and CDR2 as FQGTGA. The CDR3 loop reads CASSWGLAGIYEQYF. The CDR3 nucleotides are TGTGCCAGCAGCTGGGGACTAGCGGGGATCTACGAGCAGTACTTC.

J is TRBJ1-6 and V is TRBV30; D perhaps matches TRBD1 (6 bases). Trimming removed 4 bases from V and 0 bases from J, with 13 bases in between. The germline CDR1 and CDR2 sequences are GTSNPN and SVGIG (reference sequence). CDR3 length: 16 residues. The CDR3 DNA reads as TGTGCCTGGACTCGACGAGGGGGCTCCTATAATTCACCCCTCCACTTT. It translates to CAWTRRGGSYNSPLHF.

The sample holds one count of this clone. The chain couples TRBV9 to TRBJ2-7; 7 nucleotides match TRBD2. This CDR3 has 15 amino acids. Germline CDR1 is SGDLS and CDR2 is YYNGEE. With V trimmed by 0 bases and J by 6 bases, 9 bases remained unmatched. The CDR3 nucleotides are TGTGCCAGCAGCGTAGGGGCGGGAGTTCTCTCCGAGCAGTACTTC. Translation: CASSVGAGVLSEQYF. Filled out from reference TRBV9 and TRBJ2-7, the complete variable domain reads DSGVTQTPKHLITATGQRVTLRCSPRSGDLSVYWYQQSLDQGLQFLIQYYNGEERAKGNILERFSAQQFPDLHSELNLSSLELGDSALYFCASSVGAGVLSEQYFGPGTRLTVT.

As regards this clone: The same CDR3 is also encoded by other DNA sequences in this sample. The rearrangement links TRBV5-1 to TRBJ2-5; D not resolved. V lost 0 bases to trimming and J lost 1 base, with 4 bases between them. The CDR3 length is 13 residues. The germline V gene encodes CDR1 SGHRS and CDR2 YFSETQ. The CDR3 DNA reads TGCGCCAGCAGCTTGGGGGGCCAAGAGACCCAGTACTTC. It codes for CASSLGGQETQYF.

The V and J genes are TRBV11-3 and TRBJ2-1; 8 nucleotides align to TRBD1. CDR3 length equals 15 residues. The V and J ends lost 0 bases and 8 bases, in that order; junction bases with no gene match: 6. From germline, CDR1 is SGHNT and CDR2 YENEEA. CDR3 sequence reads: CASSLELQGEDEQFF. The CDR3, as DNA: TGTGCCAGCAGCTTAGAATTACAGGGGGAGGATGAGCAGTTCTTC.

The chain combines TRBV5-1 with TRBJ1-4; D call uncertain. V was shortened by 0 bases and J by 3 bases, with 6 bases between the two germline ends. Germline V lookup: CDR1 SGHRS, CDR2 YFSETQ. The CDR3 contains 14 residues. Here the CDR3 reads CASSLDPPNEKLFF. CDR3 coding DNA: TGCGCCAGCAGCTTGGATCCTCCTAATGAAAAACTGTTTTTT.

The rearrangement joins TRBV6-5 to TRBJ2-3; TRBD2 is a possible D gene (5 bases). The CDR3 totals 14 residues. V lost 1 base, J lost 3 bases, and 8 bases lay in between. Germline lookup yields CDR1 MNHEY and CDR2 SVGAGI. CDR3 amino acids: CASSYLLATDTQYF. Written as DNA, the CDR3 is TGTGCCAGCAGTTACTTGCTAGCAACAGATACGCAGTATTTT.

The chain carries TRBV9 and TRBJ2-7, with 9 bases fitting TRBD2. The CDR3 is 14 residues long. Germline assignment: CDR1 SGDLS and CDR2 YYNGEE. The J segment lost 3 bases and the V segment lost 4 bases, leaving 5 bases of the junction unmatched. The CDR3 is CASSTGTSSYEQYF. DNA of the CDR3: TGTGCCAGCAGCACCGGGACTAGCAGCTACGAGCAGTACTTC.

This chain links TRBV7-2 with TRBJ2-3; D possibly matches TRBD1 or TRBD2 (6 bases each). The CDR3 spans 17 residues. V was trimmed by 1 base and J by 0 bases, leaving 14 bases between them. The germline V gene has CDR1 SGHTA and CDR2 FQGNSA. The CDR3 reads CASSLGGLATSTDTQYF. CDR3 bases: TGTGCCAGCAGCTTAGGGGGGCTAGCGACCAGCACAGATACGCAGTATTTT.

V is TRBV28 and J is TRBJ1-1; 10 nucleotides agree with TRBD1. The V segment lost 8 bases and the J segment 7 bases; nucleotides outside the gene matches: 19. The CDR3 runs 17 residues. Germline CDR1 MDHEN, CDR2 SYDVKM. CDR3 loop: CASLKIDRGRWLSEAFF. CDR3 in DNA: TGTGCCAGCCTAAAGATAGACAGGGGGCGGTGGTTAAGTGAAGCTTTCTTT.

For the CDR3, the DNA is TGTGCCAGCAGTTTCACGGATAGCTACAATGAGCAGTTCTTC. The encoded protein is CASSFTDSYNEQFF. The chain links TRBV28 to TRBJ2-1; D uncertain. This CDR3 has 14 amino acids. Between the trimmed V and J ends, which lost 3 bases and 3 bases, there was a span of 9 bases. Looked up from germline, CDR1 is MDHEN and CDR2 is SYDVKM.

Here the CDR3 DNA reads TGTGCCAGCAGTTTAGCAGGGGGGGACACCATATATTTT. It yields the protein CASSLAGGDTIYF. This sequence joins TRBV27 and TRBJ1-3, with 7 bases lining up with TRBD1. J gave up 8 bases and V 2 bases, and 3 bases lay outside the gene matches. Germline CDR1 and CDR2: MNHEY and SMNVEV (reference sequence). The CDR3 extends over 13 amino acids.

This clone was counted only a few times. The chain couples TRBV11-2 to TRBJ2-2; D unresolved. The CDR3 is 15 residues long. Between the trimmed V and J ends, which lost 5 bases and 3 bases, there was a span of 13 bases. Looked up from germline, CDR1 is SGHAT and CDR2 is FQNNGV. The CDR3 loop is CASSPRMVDTGELFF. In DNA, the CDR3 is TGTGCCAGCAGCCCGAGGATGGTCGACACCGGGGAGCTGTTTTTT.

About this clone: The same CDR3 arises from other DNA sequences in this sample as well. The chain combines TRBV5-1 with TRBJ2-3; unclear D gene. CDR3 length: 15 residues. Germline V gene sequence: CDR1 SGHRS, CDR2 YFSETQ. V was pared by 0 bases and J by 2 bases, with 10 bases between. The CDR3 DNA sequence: TGCGCCAGCAGCTTGGTAGGGCGAATCACAGATACGCAGTATTTT. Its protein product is CASSLVGRITDTQYF.

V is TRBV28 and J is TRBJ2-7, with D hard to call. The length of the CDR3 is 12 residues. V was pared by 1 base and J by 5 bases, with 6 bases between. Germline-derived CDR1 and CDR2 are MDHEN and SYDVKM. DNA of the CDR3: TGTGCCAGCAGTTTATTAGTGGACGAGCAGTACTTC. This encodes CASSLLVDEQYF.

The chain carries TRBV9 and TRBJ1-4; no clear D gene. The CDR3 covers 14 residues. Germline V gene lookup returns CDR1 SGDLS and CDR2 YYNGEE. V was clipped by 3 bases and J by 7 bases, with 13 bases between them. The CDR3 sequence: CASSGEDVREKLFF. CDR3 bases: TGTGCCAGCAGCGGCGAAGACGTACGTGAAAAACTGTTTTTT.

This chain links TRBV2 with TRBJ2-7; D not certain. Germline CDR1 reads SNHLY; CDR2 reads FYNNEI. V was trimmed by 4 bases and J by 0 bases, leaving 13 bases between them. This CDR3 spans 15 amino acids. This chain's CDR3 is CASSAGGSYSYEQYF. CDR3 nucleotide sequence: TGTGCCAGCAGTGCCGGTGGGTCCTACTCCTACGAGCAGTACTTC.

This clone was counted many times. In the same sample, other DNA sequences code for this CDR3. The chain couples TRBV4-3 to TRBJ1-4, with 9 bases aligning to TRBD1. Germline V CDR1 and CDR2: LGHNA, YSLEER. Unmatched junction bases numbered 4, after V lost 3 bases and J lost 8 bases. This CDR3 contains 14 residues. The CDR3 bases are TGCGCCAGCAGCCAGGGACAGGGTGGCGAAAAACTGTTTTTT. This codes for CASSQGQGGEKLFF.

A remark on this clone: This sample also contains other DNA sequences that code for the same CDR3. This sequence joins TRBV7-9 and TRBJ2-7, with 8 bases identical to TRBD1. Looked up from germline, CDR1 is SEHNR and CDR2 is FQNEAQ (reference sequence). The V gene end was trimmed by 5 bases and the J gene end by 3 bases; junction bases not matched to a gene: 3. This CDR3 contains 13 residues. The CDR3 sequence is CASSRQGSYEQYF. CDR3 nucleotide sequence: TGTGCCAGCAGCAGACAGGGGAGCTACGAGCAGTACTTC.

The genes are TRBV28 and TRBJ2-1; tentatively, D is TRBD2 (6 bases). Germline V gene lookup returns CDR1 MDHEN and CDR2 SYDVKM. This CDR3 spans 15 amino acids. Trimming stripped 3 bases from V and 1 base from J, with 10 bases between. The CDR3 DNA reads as TGTGCCAGCAGTTTTTTGGCGGGATCCTACAATGAGCAGTTCTTC. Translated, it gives CASSFLAGSYNEQFF.

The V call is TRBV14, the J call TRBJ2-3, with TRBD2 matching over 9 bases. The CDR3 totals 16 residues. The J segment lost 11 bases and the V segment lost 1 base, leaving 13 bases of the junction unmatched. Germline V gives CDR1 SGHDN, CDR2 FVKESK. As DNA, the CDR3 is TGTGCCAGCAGCCAAGTGGGTAGCGGGAGTATTCGCGGGCAGTATTTT. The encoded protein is CASSQVGSGSIRGQYF.

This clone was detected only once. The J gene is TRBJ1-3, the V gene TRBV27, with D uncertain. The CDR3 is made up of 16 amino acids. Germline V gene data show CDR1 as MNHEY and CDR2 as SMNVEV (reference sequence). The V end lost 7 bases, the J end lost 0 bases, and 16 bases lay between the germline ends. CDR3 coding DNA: TGTGCCAGCATCCCTCTCCGACGGGACTCTGGAAACACCATATATTTT. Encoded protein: CASIPLRRDSGNTIYF.

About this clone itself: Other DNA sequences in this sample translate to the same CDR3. CDR3 DNA sequence: TGTGCCAGCGGTGGGGGCACCTACGGGGATGGCTACACCTTC. The encoded protein is CASGGGTYGDGYTF. This chain connects TRBV6-5 to TRBJ1-2; a possible D gene is TRBD1 (6 bases). Germline assignment: CDR1 MNHEY and CDR2 SVGAGI. V shed 8 bases and J shed 6 bases, with 19 bases lying between them. There are 14 residues in the CDR3.

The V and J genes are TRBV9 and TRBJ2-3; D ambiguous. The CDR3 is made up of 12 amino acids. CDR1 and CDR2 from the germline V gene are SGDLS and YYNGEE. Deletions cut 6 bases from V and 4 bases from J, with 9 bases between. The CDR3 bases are TGTGCCAGCACCGGGCAGGCAGATACGCAGTATTTT. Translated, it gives CASTGQADTQYF. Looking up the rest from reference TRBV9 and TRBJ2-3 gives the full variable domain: DSGVTQTPKHLITATGQRVTLRCSPRSGDLSVYWYQQSLDQGLQFLIQYYNGEERAKGNILERFSAQQFPDLHSELNLSSLELGDSALYFCASTGQADTQYFGPGTRLTVL.